This TCR beta chain originates from a study of T cells in tumors after PD-1 blockade. As for the study in general: Treatment was either pembrolizumab 200 mg every 3 weeks or cemiplimab 350 mg every 2 weeks. Tumor samples yielded approximately 20-fold more depth than single-cell TCR sequencing. General study findings and limits: Peripheral recruitment is suggested, as some novel exhausted tumor clones were in pre-treatment blood.

This CDR3 is built from 15 residues. CDR1 and CDR2 from the germline V gene are MNHEY and SMNVEV (reference sequence). Trimming removed 2 bases from V and 6 bases from J, with 15 bases in between. Only in-frame clones appear in the TCRdb table, and some are missing; sequencing was by immunoSEQ multiplex PCR. Of about 5,800 clones in the sample, roughly two thirds are singletons; the top ten hold about 5%. A note on this clone: Its antigen is unknown.

Sequenced here: tumor tissue, sampled before anti-PD-1 treatment. This receptor was identified in a human donor with basal cell carcinoma. The chain has TRBV27 and TRBJ2-3; either TRBD1 or TRBD2 may supply D (6 bases each). The CDR3 spells CASSLGGQWLDTQYF. The CDR3 nucleotides read TGTGCCAGCAGTTTAGGGGGGCAGTGGTTGGATACGCAGTATTTT.